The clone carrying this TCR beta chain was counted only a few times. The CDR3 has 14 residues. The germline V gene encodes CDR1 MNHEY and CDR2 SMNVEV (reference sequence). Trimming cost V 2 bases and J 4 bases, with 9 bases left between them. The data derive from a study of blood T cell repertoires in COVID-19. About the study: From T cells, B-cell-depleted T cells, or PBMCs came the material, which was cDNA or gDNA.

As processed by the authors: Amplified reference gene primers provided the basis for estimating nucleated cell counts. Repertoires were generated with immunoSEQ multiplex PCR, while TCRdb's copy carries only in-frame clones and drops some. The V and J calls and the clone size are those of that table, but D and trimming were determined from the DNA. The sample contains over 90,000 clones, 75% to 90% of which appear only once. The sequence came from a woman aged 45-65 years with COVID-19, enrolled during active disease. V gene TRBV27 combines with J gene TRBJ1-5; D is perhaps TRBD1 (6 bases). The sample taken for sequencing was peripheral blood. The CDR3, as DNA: TGTGCCAGCAGTTTAGGACAGAGAAATCAGCCCCAGCATTTT. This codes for CASSLGQRNQPQHF.